Sequencing of this T cell receptor beta chain was carried out in a study of T-cell memory formation after mild COVID-19. Constant-segment primers were used for 5'RACE, and the resulting TCR alpha and TCR beta cDNA libraries carried sample barcodes and UMIs. TCRdb reprocessed the 5' RACE reads with MiXCR, giving one entry per CDR3 protein. The data show around 530,000 distinct CDR3 sequences, about 20% seen once. V was pared by 0 bases and J by 4 bases, with 13 bases between. Germline V lookup: CDR1 LGHNA, CDR2 YSLEER. CDR3 length equals 15 residues. Points on this clonotype: The antigen remains undetermined.

Overall study findings and caveats: Certain responding clones were present in pre-infection memory, suggesting participation of cross-reactive memory.

This clonotype was sampled from an adult woman who had mild COVID-19 (a few samples of this study predate the infection). Cell type and time point are not known. V and J are TRBV4-3 and TRBJ2-7; a possible D gene is TRBD1 (6 bases). Sequencing input: PBMCs or a T cell subset sorted from them (not recorded which). The CDR3 reads CASSQDLGGWYEQYF. CDR3 DNA: TGCGCCAGCAGCCAAGATCTTGGGGGCTGGTACGAGCAGTACTTC.